The clone carrying this TCR beta chain has more than one count but fewer than ten. J was trimmed by 7 bases and V by 7 bases; bases with no gene match: 9. Germline assignment: CDR1 WSHSY and CDR2 SAAADI. There are 13 residues in the CDR3. This entry is derived from a study of Graves' ophthalmopathy and Graves' hyperthyroidism. Amplification from RNA transcripts yielded the TCR beta CDR3 regions. A first-round RT-PCR used HTBI primers, followed by a second-round multiplex PCR. One entry per CDR3 protein, called by TCRdb with MiXCR from the multiplex PCR reads. This table has about 1.2 million distinct CDR3 sequences, about two fifths appearing once.

The material sequenced was peripheral blood or thyroid tissue (not recorded which). The rearrangement uses TRBV10-2 and TRBJ2-7; 8 positions match TRBD2. The source of this sequence is an adult man with Graves' hyperthyroidism. CDR3 residues: CASKGSGNREQYF. In DNA, the CDR3 is TGCGCCAGCAAGGGTAGCGGGAATCGTGAGCAGTACTTC.